What follows are 15 T cell receptor beta chains derived from one specimen sequenced in a study of CD8 T cells in ankylosing spondylitis. Each CDR3 protein is one row after TCRdb ran MiXCR on the 5' RACE reads. The repertoire holds roughly 200,000 distinct CDR3 sequences, about 26% seen once, with under 7% in the top ten. The specimen was blood, either unsorted or a sorted T cell fraction (not recorded which). The receptors originated from a male donor with ankylosing spondylitis or in good health (not recorded which).

The chain carries TRBV20-1 and TRBJ2-1; 8 bases agree with TRBD1. The germline V gene encodes CDR1 DFQATT and CDR2 SNEGSKA (reference sequence). The CDR3 loop spans 15 amino acids. V shed 1 base and J 0 bases; nucleotides not matched to a gene: 2. CDR3 sequence: CSARGQGSSYNEQFF. DNA of the CDR3: TGCAGTGCTAGAGGACAGGGGTCCTCCTACAATGAGCAGTTCTTC.

This clonotype showed up many times. V usage is TRBV20-1 and J usage is TRBJ2-7; D is undetermined. The CDR3 covers 11 residues. Trimming left V 6 bases short and J 5 bases short, with 11 bases between. Germline V CDR1 and CDR2: DFQATT, SNEGSKA (reference sequence). This CDR3 is CSASQKDEQYF. The CDR3 region has the DNA TGCAGTGCCTCCCAGAAGGACGAGCAGTACTTC.

The rearrangement links TRBV29-1 to TRBJ2-5; weak D call: TRBD1 (8 bases). From germline, CDR1 is SQVTM and CDR2 ANQGSEA. The CDR3 runs to 15 residues. V lost 4 bases to trimming and J lost 1 base, with 16 bases between them. The CDR3 bases are TGCAGCGTTGGAACAGGGGGGGCTGTCCAAGAGACCCAGTACTTC. It yields the protein CSVGTGGAVQETQYF.

The sample holds many counts of this clonotype. V usage is TRBV29-1 and J usage is TRBJ1-1, with 7 bases that match TRBD1. From germline, CDR1 is SQVTM and CDR2 ANQGSEA. CDR3 size: 13 residues. V was pared by 7 bases and J by 2 bases, with 7 bases of the junction left unmatched. CDR3 bases: TGCAGCGGGTCGGGACAGCAAAACACTGAAGCTTTCTTT. Encoded protein: CSGSGQQNTEAFF.

This clonotype appeared many times. The chain joins TRBV20-1 to TRBJ1-4, with 9 nucleotides matching TRBD1. Germline trimming cut 4 bases from V and 10 bases from J; bases unmatched to any gene: 10. The CDR3 is made up of 14 amino acids. Per germline, CDR1 DFQATT and CDR2 SNEGSKA (reference sequence). CDR3: CSATRDRVAGKLFF. In DNA form, the CDR3 reads TGCAGTGCTACCCGGGACAGGGTGGCGGGAAAACTGTTTTTT.

The CDR3 loop reads CASTRYSDRVSYEQYF. The CDR3 bases are TGTGCCAGCACTAGGTACTCGGACAGGGTCTCCTACGAGCAGTACTTC. The genes are TRBV4-2 and TRBJ2-7, with 8 bases that match TRBD1. The V gene end was trimmed by 7 bases and the J gene end by 0 bases; junction bases not matched to a gene: 11. The length of the CDR3 is 16 residues. In germline, CDR1 is LGHNA, CDR2 YNFKEQ.

This clonotype has a handful of counts. V and J are TRBV20-1 and TRBJ2-2; 9 nucleotides match TRBD2. This CDR3 region has 14 residues. Germline assignment: CDR1 DFQATT and CDR2 SNEGSKA (reference sequence). J lost 3 bases, V lost 2 bases, and 1 base had no gene match. CDR3: CSARLAGYTGELFF. The CDR3 nucleotides read TGCAGTGCTAGACTAGCGGGATACACCGGGGAGCTGTTTTTT.

This clonotype was picked up a small number of times. The chain recombines TRBV12-3 or TRBV12-4 with TRBJ2-6; D is uncertain. V lost 5 bases and J lost 1, with 9 bases in between. The length of the CDR3 is 15 residues. CDR3 sequence (DNA): TGTGCCAGCAGTCCGGCCACGTCTGGGGCCAACGTCCTGACTTTC. Its protein product is CASSPATSGANVLTF.

This clonotype was recorded many times. The chain joins TRBV12-3 or TRBV12-4 to TRBJ2-5; D unresolved. The V and J ends lost 2 bases and 7 bases respectively, with 11 bases between them. The CDR3 extends over 13 amino acids. As DNA, the CDR3 is TGTGCCAGCAGTTTAAACGGGCAGTCGACCCAGTACTTC. Protein product: CASSLNGQSTQYF.

The chain joins TRBV6-2 or TRBV6-3 to TRBJ1-5, with no clear D. In germline, CDR1 is MNHEY, CDR2 SVGEGT. V was shortened by 8 bases and J by 9 bases, with 5 bases between the two germline ends. The CDR3 contains 9 residues. This CDR3 reads CASFRPQHF. The DNA for the CDR3 is TGTGCCAGCTTTCGGCCCCAGCATTTT.

The V gene is TRBV7-3, the J gene TRBJ2-1; D is perhaps TRBD1 or TRBD2 (5 bases each). The germline gives CDR1 SGHTA, CDR2 FQGTGA. The V end lost 3 bases, the J end lost 6 bases, and 15 bases lay between the germline ends. The CDR3 spans 15 residues. CDR3 residues: CASSLGTLGANEQFF. In DNA, the CDR3 is TGTGCCAGCAGCTTGGGGACCTTAGGGGCCAATGAGCAGTTCTTC.

This clonotype was seen at least ten times. This rearrangement joins TRBV7-2 to TRBJ2-7; tentatively, D is TRBD2 (6 bases). Germline V gene data show CDR1 as SGHTA and CDR2 as FQGNSA. Trimming cost V 5 bases and J 3 bases, with 11 bases left between them. The CDR3 is 13 amino acids. DNA of the CDR3: TGTGCCAGCAGCCGCCGGGGGAACTACGAGCAGTACTTC. The encoded protein is CASSRRGNYEQYF.

This clonotype was detected many times. This rearrangement joins TRBV29-1 to TRBJ1-1; unclear D gene. Trimming pared 6 bases from V and 0 bases from J, leaving 11 bases between. The germline gives CDR1 SQVTM, CDR2 ANQGSEA. The length of the CDR3 is 13 residues. CDR3: CSVFARMNTEAFF. In nucleotides, the CDR3 is TGCAGCGTGTTTGCGCGAATGAACACTGAAGCTTTCTTT.

In this sample, this clonotype turned up many times. V is TRBV20-1 and J is TRBJ2-3; no firm D call. Germline CDR1 reads DFQATT; CDR2 reads SNEGSKA (reference sequence). The CDR3 is made up of 12 amino acids. V was cut by 3 bases and J by 1 base, with 5 bases left in between. CDR3: CSARMRTDTQYF. CDR3 DNA sequence: TGCAGTGCTAGGATGCGCACAGATACGCAGTATTTT.

The chain uses TRBV29-1 and TRBJ2-3; 10 bases map to TRBD1. This CDR3 is 13 amino acids long. The junction had 6 bases not matched to a gene; V was cut back by 8 bases and J by 4 bases. CDR1 is SQVTM, CDR2 ANQGSEA, per germline. The CDR3: CSLGQGNPDTQYF. In DNA, the CDR3 is TGCAGCCTGGGACAGGGGAACCCAGATACGCAGTATTTT.